Listed below are T cell receptor beta chains from one sample, sequenced in a study of OX40 agonist ivuxolimab in advanced cancers. The data were produced by immunoSEQ multiplex PCR, yet TCRdb's version contains in-frame clones alone and is incomplete. There are approximately 11,000 clones in the sample; around 70% occur only once, and around 33% lies in the top ten. The sample here was CD4+ or CD8+ T cells sorted from blood, taken in a trial of the OX40 agonist ivuxolimab. The receptors shown here come from an adult with an advanced solid tumor such as melanoma, head and neck, liver or kidney cancer. CDR3s include the opening cysteine and the closing phenylalanine or tryptophan. The D gene is left open where the match is weak. Some rows have no size entry. The others give once, few or many, or a class for an expanded clone.

j_call clone_size v_call d_call cdr3_aa cdr3_nt
TRBJ2-7 - TRBV7-6 - CASSLEESLEQYF TGTGCCAGCAGCTTAGAGGAATCCCTCGAGCAGTACTTC
TRBJ2-2 - TRBV28 - CASSLEGETGELFF TGTGCCAGCAGTTTAGAGGGGGAAACCGGGGAGCTGTTTTTT
TRBJ2-7 - TRBV10-3 - CAISPGSYEQYF TGTGCCATCAGTCCAGGATCCTACGAGCAGTACTTC
TRBJ2-7 - TRBV9 TRBD2 CASSARSGSPTYEQYF TGTGCCAGCAGCGCGAGGAGCGGGAGTCCGACCTACGAGCAGTACTTC
TRBJ1-2 - TRBV19 - CASTSGHGYGYTF TGTGCCAGTACCTCGGGGCACGGCTATGGCTACACCTTC
TRBJ2-3 - TRBV6-6 TRBD2 CASSLTSGSTDTQYF TGTGCCAGCAGTCTGACTAGCGGGAGCACAGATACGCAGTATTTT
TRBJ2-1 - TRBV27 TRBD2 CASSFEGLAGREQEQFF TGTGCCAGCAGTTTCGAAGGACTAGCGGGAAGGGAACAAGAGCAGTTCTTC
TRBJ2-1 once TRBV29-1 - CSSLTPTYNEQFF TGCAGCTCCCTGACACCTACCTACAATGAGCAGTTCTTC
TRBJ2-5 once TRBV7-9 - CASQLPSRRQETQYF TGTGCCAGCCAACTCCCCTCTAGGAGGCAAGAGACCCAGTACTTC
TRBJ1-2 - TRBV19 TRBD1 CASIRQGRLGYGYTF TGTGCCAGTATTCGACAGGGGAGATTGGGGTATGGCTACACCTTC
TRBJ2-7 - TRBV18 TRBD1 CASSGTENSYEQYF TGTGCCAGCTCCGGGACAGAAAATTCCTACGAGCAGTACTTC
TRBJ2-7 medium-sized TRBV6-5 - CASSYGQSSYEQYF TGTGCCAGCAGTTACGGACAGAGTTCCTACGAGCAGTACTTC
TRBJ2-7 - TRBV7-9 - CASSEEALGQYF TGTGCCAGCAGCGAGGAGGCTTTGGGGCAGTACTTC
TRBJ2-7 - TRBV18 - CASSPRRDEQYF TGTGCCAGCTCGCCCCGGAGGGACGAGCAGTACTTC
TRBJ2-5 - TRBV7-2 TRBD1 CASSLDYGDRQETQYF TGTGCCAGCAGCTTAGATTACGGGGACAGACAAGAGACCCAGTACTTC
TRBJ2-1 - TRBV19 TRBD2 CASLSGTSLNNEQFF TGTGCCAGCCTCAGCGGGACTAGCCTAAACAATGAGCAGTTCTTC
TRBJ1-1 once TRBV6-5 - CASSVSENTEAFF TGTGCCAGCAGTGTATCTGAGAACACTGAAGCTTTCTTT
TRBJ2-5 - TRBV29-1 - CSAEGGQSYDDYF TGCAGCGCTGAGGGAGGACAATCCTACGACGACTACTTC
TRBJ2-5 many TRBV11-3 TRBD2 CASRLGVTSGRKETQYF TGTGCCAGCAGGCTGGGGGTCACTAGCGGGAGGAAAGAGACCCAGTACTTC
TRBJ2-1 - TRBV27 TRBD1 CASSWGQGGDEQFF TGTGCCAGCAGTTGGGGACAGGGGGGAGATGAGCAGTTCTTC
TRBJ2-1 - TRBV5-6 TRBD1 CASSFGTAVYNEQFF TGTGCCAGCAGCTTCGGGACAGCTGTCTACAATGAGCAGTTCTTC
TRBJ2-7 - TRBV27 TRBD2 CASSLAGGGSYEQYF TGTGCCAGCAGTTTAGCGGGAGGCGGCTCCTACGAGCAGTACTTC
TRBJ2-1 - TRBV29-1 TRBD1 CSGAGQGYNEQFF TGCAGCGGGGCGGGACAGGGGTACAATGAGCAGTTCTTC
TRBJ1-1 - TRBV28 - CASSLGRDPGAVAFF TGTGCCAGCAGTTTAGGTCGAGACCCCGGAGCAGTAGCTTTCTTT
TRBJ2-7 - TRBV27 TRBD2 CASSFSGNSYEQYF TGTGCCAGCAGTTTTAGCGGGAACTCCTACGAGCAGTACTTC
TRBJ2-7 - TRBV4-1 - CASSHEGRGPYEQYF TGCGCCAGCAGCCATGAGGGGCGGGGCCCCTACGAGCAGTACTTC
TRBJ2-7 - TRBV6-4 TRBD1 CASSPTGRAEEQYF TGTGCCAGCAGTCCGACAGGGCGCGCGGAGGAGCAGTACTTC
TRBJ2-7 once TRBV5-4 TRBD2 CASSPGSSGSMGEQYF TGTGCCAGCAGCCCGGGATCTAGCGGGAGTATGGGCGAGCAGTACTTC
TRBJ2-1 - TRBV27 - CASSPREIRSYNEQFF TGTGCCAGCAGTCCTAGGGAGATCCGCTCCTACAATGAGCAGTTCTTC
TRBJ1-4 few TRBV28 - CASSSRTEHEKLFF TGTGCCAGCAGTTCAAGGACAGAGCATGAAAAACTGTTTTTT
TRBJ2-2 - TRBV29-1 - CSVKGAKPGELFF TGCAGCGTTAAAGGGGCCAAGCCCGGGGAGCTGTTTTTT
TRBJ2-5 few TRBV27 TRBD2 CASSGTGTSGRGEETQYF TGTGCCAGCAGTGGAACCGGGACTAGCGGGAGGGGAGAAGAGACCCAGTACTTC
TRBJ2-7 - TRBV7-3 - CASSPHRASSYEQYF TGTGCCAGCAGCCCGCATCGGGCCAGCTCCTACGAGCAGTACTTC
TRBJ2-7 - TRBV20-1 - CSARDNYEQYF TGCAGTGCACGGGACAACTACGAGCAGTACTTC
TRBJ2-7 medium-sized TRBV7-8 - CASSLRRGHYYEQYF TGTGCCAGCAGCTTAAGGCGGGGGCACTACTACGAGCAGTACTTC
TRBJ1-5 - TRBV27 TRBD1 CASSLRKGALNQPQHF TGTGCCAGCAGTTTACGAAAGGGGGCCTTAAATCAGCCCCAGCATTTT
TRBJ2-1 few TRBV29-1 TRBD2 CSVESLAGEFF TGCAGCGTTGAATCCCTCGCGGGGGAGTTCTTC
TRBJ2-1 - TRBV28 - CASSLSVTNNEQFF TGTGCCAGCAGTTTAAGCGTCACTAACAATGAGCAGTTCTTC
TRBJ2-1 few TRBV4-2 TRBD2 CASSQDVTGGVNEQFF TGTGCCAGCAGCCAAGATGTAACGGGAGGGGTCAATGAGCAGTTCTTC
TRBJ1-2 - TRBV5-5 - CASSFRDNYGYTF TGTGCCAGCAGCTTCCGGGACAACTATGGCTACACCTTC
TRBJ2-7 - TRBV18 TRBD1 CASSQDRGPEQYF TGTGCCAGCTCACAGGACAGGGGGCCCGAACAGTACTTC
TRBJ2-1 - TRBV18 - CASSPEGSSSYNEQFF TGTGCCAGCTCACCCGAGGGCTCTAGCTCCTACAATGAGCAGTTCTTC
TRBJ1-6 - TRBV11-2 - CASSLGGSSSYNSPLHF TGTGCCAGCAGCTTAGGGGGGTCGAGCTCCTATAATTCACCCCTCCACTTT
TRBJ2-4 - TRBV7-9 TRBD1 CASSPQTGGTSAKNIQYF TGTGCCAGCAGCCCCCAGACAGGGGGAACCTCAGCCAAAAACATTCAGTACTTC
TRBJ2-1 - TRBV28 TRBD1 CASRDPGQHVAEQFF TGTGCCAGCAGAGATCCGGGACAGCACGTCGCTGAGCAGTTCTTC
TRBJ2-7 - TRBV21-1 - CASSNTRGSYEQYF TGTGCCAGCAGCAATACTAGGGGCTCCTACGAGCAGTACTTC
TRBJ2-3 - TRBV7-3 TRBD2 CASSVGGGTTDTQYF TGTGCCAGCAGCGTCGGGGGGGGAACCACAGATACGCAGTATTTT
TRBJ2-1 - TRBV19 TRBD2 CASSMGGVGYNEQFF TGTGCCAGTAGTATGGGGGGGGTTGGTTACAATGAGCAGTTCTTC
TRBJ1-2 - TRBV19 - CASSIVSRNYGYTF TGTGCCAGTAGTATCGTAAGCCGAAACTATGGCTACACCTTC
TRBJ2-1 - TRBV6-1 - CASNEGPSVYNEQFF TGTGCCAGCAATGAAGGGCCTAGCGTTTACAATGAGCAGTTCTTC
TRBJ2-7 medium-sized TRBV4-2 - CASSQAGSGTASVRFEQYF TGTGCCAGCAGCCAAGCTGGGTCCGGGACCGCATCCGTCAGGTTCGAGCAGTACTTC
TRBJ2-7 - TRBV29-1 TRBD2 CSAAGTSGNSYEQYF TGCAGCGCCGCTGGGACTAGCGGGAACTCCTACGAGCAGTACTTC